Listed below are T cell receptor beta chains from one sample, sequenced in a study of blood T cells in healthy people across ages. TCRdb reprocessed the 5' RACE reads via MiXCR and lists one record per CDR3 protein. The sample lists about 760,000 distinct CDR3 sequences; approximately 53% were seen once. Specimen: blood. These receptors all come from a man between 40 and 49 years old in good health. Both conserved end residues are part of each CDR3. Each record gives: J gene, D gene, clone size, V gene, CDR3 DNA, CDR3 protein. D genes are given only for firm matches. Size is stated for part of the rows, as once, few or many counts, or as a class when the clone is expanded.

>TRBJ2-2|TRBD2|few|TRBV3-1
TGTGCCAGCAGCCGAGCGGGGGGCCCTTTCACCGGGGAGCTGTTTTTT
CASSRAGGPFTGELFF
>TRBJ2-5|.|many|TRBV4-1
TGCGCCAGCAGCCAATGGCGTCAAGAGACCCAGTACTTC
CASSQWRQETQYF
>TRBJ2-7|.|.|TRBV12-3/TRBV12-4
TGTGCCAGCATTCCCCAGGCAGGGCGATCGGGCGAGCAGTACTTC
CASIPQAGRSGEQYF
>TRBJ2-1|.|.|TRBV20-1
TGCAGTGCTAGAAAACAAGTGGGTTATAGCGGCAATGAGCAGTTCTTC
CSARKQVGYSGNEQFF
>TRBJ1-2|TRBD1|.|TRBV20-1
TGCAGTCCAGCGGACAGGGGGTCTCACGGCTACACCTTC
CSPADRGSHGYTF
>TRBJ2-1|.|.|TRBV10-3
TGTGCCACCGGTATTTCGGTAGAGAAGCAGTTCTTC
CATGISVEKQFF
>TRBJ2-5|.|.|TRBV12-3/TRBV12-4
TGTGCCAGCAGTTCGGGGGACGGGGGAGAGACCCAGTACTTC
CASSSGDGGETQYF
>TRBJ2-6|.|many|TRBV29-1
TGCAGCGTTGGCGTCTCTGGGGCCAACGTCCTGACTTTC
CSVGVSGANVLTF
>TRBJ1-4|TRBD1|.|TRBV6-6
TGTGCCAGCAGCCGAAGGACAGGGGGAGGTGAAAAACTGTTTTTT
CASSRRTGGGEKLFF
>TRBJ2-1|TRBD2|few|TRBV12-3/TRBV12-4
TGTGCCAGCAGTTTAGCCGGGAGGATTTTGAATGAGCAGTTCTTC
CASSLAGRILNEQFF
>TRBJ1-1|.|once|TRBV29-1
TGCAGCGGGATAAGACAGGAAAACACTGAAGCTTTCTTT
CSGIRQENTEAFF
>TRBJ2-6|TRBD2|few|TRBV12-3/TRBV12-4
TGTGCCAGCAGCTTATCCCCGGGAGCGGGGCCCTCTGTAGTTAGTTCCAACGTCCTGACTTTC
CASSLSPGAGPSVVSSNVLTF
>TRBJ2-1|.|.|TRBV20-1
TGCAGTGCTAGAGATCTAACGGAGTTTTACAATGAGCAGTTCTTC
CSARDLTEFYNEQFF
>TRBJ1-5|TRBD1|many|TRBV5-1
TGCGCCAGCAGCTTCTCAGGGGGAGGTAATCAGCCCCAGCATTTT
CASSFSGGGNQPQHF
>TRBJ2-7|.|.|TRBV10-3
TGTGCCATCAGGCCCCGGACAAACGGAAACGAGCAGTACTTC
CAIRPRTNGNEQYF
>TRBJ2-7|TRBD1|few|TRBV29-1
TGCAGCGTAAGGGACAGTGAATACGAGCAGTACTTC
CSVRDSEYEQYF
>TRBJ2-7|TRBD2|few|TRBV28
TGTGCCAGCAGTTTAGTGGTGGGAGGGCCTGGCTCCTACGAGCAGTACTTC
CASSLVVGGPGSYEQYF
>TRBJ2-3|TRBD2|.|TRBV24-1
TGTGCCACCAGTGATTACCCAGCGGGAAACACAGATACGCAGTATTTT
CATSDYPAGNTDTQYF
>TRBJ2-3|.|.|TRBV10-3
TGTGCCATCAGAGACCAGCGGGCCACAGACACAGATACGCAGTATTTT
CAIRDQRATDTDTQYF
>TRBJ2-4|TRBD2|.|TRBV5-1
TGCGCCAGCAGGGATGGGACTAGCGGGATGGCTGGCGCCAAAAACATTCAGTACTTC
CASRDGTSGMAGAKNIQYF
>TRBJ1-2|.|.|TRBV28
TGTGCCAGCACTACGGACAGCCGAGCGATCTATGGCTACACCTTC
CASTTDSRAIYGYTF
>TRBJ1-1|.|.|TRBV12-3/TRBV12-4
TGTGCCAGCAGTTTCTCCTCCGGGAGGGCTGAAGCTTTCTTT
CASSFSSGRAEAFF
>TRBJ2-6|.|.|TRBV29-1
TGCAGCGTTGAAGTTCAGTCCTACTCTGGGGCCAACGTCCTGACTTTC
CSVEVQSYSGANVLTF
>TRBJ2-7|TRBD2|.|TRBV20-1
TGCAGTGCTAGAGTGACTAGCGGGAGGAGTGGTGATGAGCAGTACTTC
CSARVTSGRSGDEQYF
>TRBJ2-1|.|once|TRBV5-1
TGCGCCAGCAGCTCCCTCTCAATGGGGGGAAGCTCCTACAATGAGCAGTTCTTC
CASSSLSMGGSSYNEQFF
>TRBJ1-2|.|.|TRBV7-6
TGTGCCAGCAGTCAGGCACACAGGGACGGCTACACCTTC
CASSQAHRDGYTF
>TRBJ2-6|.|few|TRBV21-1
TGTGCCAGCAGTTGCAGGTTCTCTGGGGCCAACGTCCTGACTTTC
CASSCRFSGANVLTF
>TRBJ2-7|.|.|TRBV7-2
TGTGCCAGCAGCTTCGAGTTTTTCAGGGCCCCCTACGAGCAGTACTTC
CASSFEFFRAPYEQYF
>TRBJ2-3|TRBD1|.|TRBV19
TGTGCCAGCCAGGGGACAGGGGGGGACACAGATACGCAGTATTTT
CASQGTGGDTDTQYF
>TRBJ2-1|TRBD2|few|TRBV5-1
TGCGCCAGCAGCTTGGCCCTAGCGGGGGACAATGAGCAGTTCTTC
CASSLALAGDNEQFF
>TRBJ2-5|TRBD1|.|TRBV29-1
TGCAGCGTTGGCGCACAGGGGGAGCAGTACTTC
CSVGAQGEQYF
>TRBJ1-2|.|.|TRBV7-2
TGTGCCAGCAGCTCAGACAGATATGGCTACACCTTC
CASSSDRYGYTF
>TRBJ1-5|.|.|TRBV20-1
TGCAGTGCTAGGGGAAGGAATCAGCCCCAGCATTTT
CSARGRNQPQHF
>TRBJ1-2|.|few|TRBV7-2
TGTGCCAGCAGCTTAGAGTCTGTCTCGCGCAGCAACGAGGACTACACCTTC
CASSLESVSRSNEDYTF
>TRBJ2-3|TRBD2|.|TRBV5-1
TGCGCCAGCAGCTTGACCTCCGGGACTAACACAGATACGCAGTATTTT
CASSLTSGTNTDTQYF
>TRBJ1-5|.|.|TRBV9
TGTGCCAGCAGCGTGGACGGTGTGGACAGCCTAAATCAGCCCCAGCATTTT
CASSVDGVDSLNQPQHF
>TRBJ2-6|.|few|TRBV4-3
TGCGCCAGCAGCCAAGAGTATGGTCTGCTGGCTCCTGGGGCCAACGTCCTGACTTTC
CASSQEYGLLAPGANVLTF
>TRBJ2-7|.|.|TRBV6-4
TGTGCCAGCAGGGGCCCGACCGGGTATAGGACCTACGAGCAGTACTTC
CASRGPTGYRTYEQYF
>TRBJ2-3|TRBD1|.|TRBV12-3/TRBV12-4
TGTGCCAGCAGTTTACGGACAGGGGAAGGTACGCAGTATTTT
CASSLRTGEGTQYF
>TRBJ2-3|TRBD1|few|TRBV28
TGTGCCAGCAGGGGACAGGGGTCGACAGATACGCAGTATTTT
CASRGQGSTDTQYF
>TRBJ2-1|TRBD1|few|TRBV29-1
TGCAGCGTTGATCTTGCGACAGGGATGGAAGAGCAGTTCTTC
CSVDLATGMEEQFF
>TRBJ2-2|TRBD1|few|TRBV6-5
TGTGCCAGCAGTTCCGCCAGGGGGTCGGGCACCGGGGAGCTGTTTTTT
CASSSARGSGTGELFF
>TRBJ2-7|.|.|TRBV4-3
TGCGCCAGCAGCCAAGATACAGGAGAGGGACGTTCCTACGAGCAGTACTTC
CASSQDTGEGRSYEQYF
>TRBJ1-2|.|.|TRBV7-2
TGTGCCAGCAGCCCCCGAGGTATCCGGGGCAATGGCTACACCTTC
CASSPRGIRGNGYTF
>TRBJ2-6|.|.|TRBV6-5
TGTGCCAGCGGATTTATCTCTGGGGCCAACGTCCTGACTTTC
CASGFISGANVLTF
>TRBJ2-7|.|.|TRBV11-2
TGTGCCAGCAGCTCTCAGGCAGTCTCCTACGAGCAGTACTTC
CASSSQAVSYEQYF
>TRBJ1-2|.|.|TRBV12-3/TRBV12-4
TGTGCCAGCAGCCGCCATACAGGGAGCGATGGCTACACCTTC
CASSRHTGSDGYTF